This is a list of T cell receptor beta chains from one sample in a study of early T cells in non-severe SARS-CoV-2 infection. TCRdb fed the 5' RACE reads into MiXCR, producing one record per CDR3 protein. The sample lists some 58,000 distinct CDR3 sequences, approximately 14% occurring once. The sequenced material came from whole blood. The receptors here all came from an adult who was a healthcare worker with PCR-confirmed SARS-CoV-2 infection or an uninfected control (not recorded which). CDR3s include the opening cysteine and the closing phenylalanine or tryptophan. Fields, in order: CDR3 DNA, CDR3 protein, D gene, V gene, J gene, clone size. D genes are given only for firm matches. Not every row has a clone size; where given, it reads once, few, many or a size class.

CDR3nt: TGTGCCAGCTCACCCGAGAAAGCCTCTGGAAACACCATATATTTT; CDR3aa: CASSPEKASGNTIYF; d_gene: NA; v_gene: TRBV18; j_gene: TRBJ1-3; abundance: many
CDR3nt: TGTGCCAGTTCTTGGACAGATAATACTAACTATGGCTACACCTTC; CDR3aa: CASSWTDNTNYGYTF; d_gene: NA; v_gene: TRBV9; j_gene: TRBJ1-2; abundance: NA
CDR3nt: TGTGCCAGCAGCCAAGATTTCCTAACAGGGGGCAATCACAATGAGCAGTTCTTC; CDR3aa: CASSQDFLTGGNHNEQFF; d_gene: TRBD1; v_gene: TRBV3-1; j_gene: TRBJ2-1; abundance: few
CDR3nt: TGTGCCAGCAGCTTCCTGGCAGGGTCCCACGGGGAGCTGTTTTTT; CDR3aa: CASSFLAGSHGELFF; d_gene: NA; v_gene: TRBV11-2; j_gene: TRBJ2-2; abundance: few
CDR3nt: TGCGCCAGCAGCCAAGAACGGTGGCAGAGGAACACTGAAGCTTTCTTT; CDR3aa: CASSQERWQRNTEAFF; d_gene: NA; v_gene: TRBV4-1; j_gene: TRBJ1-1; abundance: NA
CDR3nt: TGTGCCAGCAGCAGGACAGACACCTACGAGCAGTACTTC; CDR3aa: CASSRTDTYEQYF; d_gene: NA; v_gene: TRBV7-2; j_gene: TRBJ2-7; abundance: NA
CDR3nt: TGTGCCAGCAGCAAGGACGGCCAGCCCCAGCATTTT; CDR3aa: CASSKDGQPQHF; d_gene: NA; v_gene: TRBV5-5; j_gene: TRBJ1-5; abundance: few
CDR3nt: TGCGCCAGCAGCCAAGATATGTCAGGGATTGGCGAGCAGTACTTC; CDR3aa: CASSQDMSGIGEQYF; d_gene: NA; v_gene: TRBV4-1; j_gene: TRBJ2-7; abundance: NA
CDR3nt: TGTGCCAGCAGACTGGGACAGGAAGTCGCAGCTTTCTTT; CDR3aa: CASRLGQEVAAFF; d_gene: TRBD1; v_gene: TRBV2; j_gene: TRBJ1-1; abundance: many
CDR3nt: TGCGCCAGCAGCTACATTGGGTTCGCTGGCTACACCTTC; CDR3aa: CASSYIGFAGYTF; d_gene: NA; v_gene: TRBV4-1; j_gene: TRBJ1-2; abundance: few
CDR3nt: TGTGCCAGCAGCTCTTCTAGGGCTCCCTACAATGAGCAGTTCTTC; CDR3aa: CASSSSRAPYNEQFF; d_gene: NA; v_gene: TRBV13; j_gene: TRBJ2-1; abundance: NA
CDR3nt: TGTGCCAGCAGTTACTCTATTGGGAAACCGGCTTCTGGGGCCAACGTCCTGACTTTC; CDR3aa: CASSYSIGKPASGANVLTF; d_gene: NA; v_gene: TRBV6-5; j_gene: TRBJ2-6; abundance: NA
CDR3nt: TGTGCCAGCAGCTTGGGAGGGGGGTCCTACAATGAGCAGTTCTTC; CDR3aa: CASSLGGGSYNEQFF; d_gene: NA; v_gene: TRBV7-6; j_gene: TRBJ2-1; abundance: NA
CDR3nt: TGTGCCAGCGGGCCCAGGGGGCACACAGATACGCAGTATTTT; CDR3aa: CASGPRGHTDTQYF; d_gene: TRBD1; v_gene: TRBV6-6; j_gene: TRBJ2-3; abundance: few
CDR3nt: TGCAGCGTCGCCTCGGACAGGGGCAATCAGCCCCAGCATTTT; CDR3aa: CSVASDRGNQPQHF; d_gene: TRBD1; v_gene: TRBV29-1; j_gene: TRBJ1-5; abundance: NA
CDR3nt: TGTGCCAGCACCCGGGACAGACAAAACACTGAAGCTTTCTTT; CDR3aa: CASTRDRQNTEAFF; d_gene: TRBD1; v_gene: TRBV11-2; j_gene: TRBJ1-1; abundance: few
CDR3nt: TGTGCTAGTGCCGTCGGAGGGAACGGCGGCTACACCTTC; CDR3aa: CASAVGGNGGYTF; d_gene: NA; v_gene: TRBV12-5; j_gene: TRBJ1-2; abundance: few
CDR3nt: TGCGCCAGCAGTGAAACAGGGAGACCTGAAGCTTTCTTT; CDR3aa: CASSETGRPEAFF; d_gene: NA; v_gene: TRBV10-2; j_gene: TRBJ1-1; abundance: many
CDR3nt: TGCAGTGCTTCCCCCGGGACAGCTAATCAGCCCCAGCATTTT; CDR3aa: CSASPGTANQPQHF; d_gene: TRBD1; v_gene: TRBV20-1; j_gene: TRBJ1-5; abundance: few
CDR3nt: TGCAGCACCGAAGACACGGACAGGGACGAGCAGTACTTC; CDR3aa: CSTEDTDRDEQYF; d_gene: TRBD1; v_gene: TRBV29-1; j_gene: TRBJ2-7; abundance: few
CDR3nt: TGCGCCAGCAGCTTGGGTAGCGGGGGGATCTACGAGCAGTACTTC; CDR3aa: CASSLGSGGIYEQYF; d_gene: TRBD2; v_gene: TRBV5-1; j_gene: TRBJ2-7; abundance: many
CDR3nt: TGTGCCAGCAGTTTTGGGGGGCTCTACAATGAGCAGTTCTTC; CDR3aa: CASSFGGLYNEQFF; d_gene: NA; v_gene: TRBV27; j_gene: TRBJ2-1; abundance: many
CDR3nt: TGTGCTAGTGGACCGAAAGGCTCCTACGAGCAGTACTTC; CDR3aa: CASGPKGSYEQYF; d_gene: NA; v_gene: TRBV12-5; j_gene: TRBJ2-7; abundance: many
CDR3nt: TGTGCCAGCAGCTCATCCCTGGGAGGGCACGCCGAGCAGTACTTC; CDR3aa: CASSSSLGGHAEQYF; d_gene: TRBD2; v_gene: TRBV7-2; j_gene: TRBJ2-7; abundance: NA
CDR3nt: TGTGCCAGCTCACCATTGGGACAGGGAAAGACCCAGTACTTC; CDR3aa: CASSPLGQGKTQYF; d_gene: TRBD1; v_gene: TRBV18; j_gene: TRBJ2-5; abundance: NA
CDR3nt: TGTGCCAGCTCACCTAAAAGGATCACCCTTACCTCCTACAATGAGCAGTTCTTC; CDR3aa: CASSPKRITLTSYNEQFF; d_gene: NA; v_gene: TRBV18; j_gene: TRBJ2-1; abundance: many
CDR3nt: TGTGCCAGCAGTGAAGAGGCGAACACTGAAGCTTTCTTT; CDR3aa: CASSEEANTEAFF; d_gene: NA; v_gene: TRBV2; j_gene: TRBJ1-1; abundance: few
CDR3nt: TGTGCCAGCAGTTTACATTCAGCCCCGAGGACCGAGCAGTACTTC; CDR3aa: CASSLHSAPRTEQYF; d_gene: NA; v_gene: TRBV12-3/TRBV12-4; j_gene: TRBJ2-7; abundance: NA
CDR3nt: TGTGCCAGCAGTGAAGTTTCAGGGTACTATGGCTACACCTTC; CDR3aa: CASSEVSGYYGYTF; d_gene: NA; v_gene: TRBV6-1; j_gene: TRBJ1-2; abundance: few
CDR3nt: TGCGCCAGCAGCTTGCCCTTGAAGAACACTGAAGCTTTCTTT; CDR3aa: CASSLPLKNTEAFF; d_gene: NA; v_gene: TRBV5-1; j_gene: TRBJ1-1; abundance: medium-sized
CDR3nt: TGCGCCAGCAGCCAAGCCGCAGGGAGTTCAGATACGCAGTATTTT; CDR3aa: CASSQAAGSSDTQYF; d_gene: NA; v_gene: TRBV4-3; j_gene: TRBJ2-3; abundance: few
CDR3nt: TGCAGTGCCGAAACCCAGGAATTGGGAACCGGGGAGCTGTTTTTT; CDR3aa: CSAETQELGTGELFF; d_gene: NA; v_gene: TRBV20-1; j_gene: TRBJ2-2; abundance: NA
CDR3nt: TGTGCCAGCAGCTCACAAAGATTAAACACTGAAGCTTTCTTT; CDR3aa: CASSSQRLNTEAFF; d_gene: NA; v_gene: TRBV7-2; j_gene: TRBJ1-1; abundance: few
CDR3nt: TGTGCCAGCAGTTACGGGGGGATAGGTGAAAAACTGTTTTTT; CDR3aa: CASSYGGIGEKLFF; d_gene: NA; v_gene: TRBV6-5; j_gene: TRBJ1-4; abundance: few
CDR3nt: TGTGCCAGCAGTTACGGGGGACAGTCTTCACCCCTCCACTTT; CDR3aa: CASSYGGQSSPLHF; d_gene: TRBD1; v_gene: TRBV6-5; j_gene: TRBJ1-6; abundance: NA
CDR3nt: TGTGCCAGCAGTAGACTAGCGGAATTAATCACCCAGTACTTC; CDR3aa: CASSRLAELITQYF; d_gene: TRBD2; v_gene: TRBV7-9; j_gene: TRBJ2-5; abundance: NA
CDR3nt: TGTGCCAGCAGCTCAGGTGGGACAGTCAGCACAGATACGCAGTATTTT; CDR3aa: CASSSGGTVSTDTQYF; d_gene: TRBD1; v_gene: TRBV7-9; j_gene: TRBJ2-3; abundance: NA
CDR3nt: TGTGCCAGCAGCCAAGTCCCGGGGGAGCAGTACTTC; CDR3aa: CASSQVPGEQYF; d_gene: NA; v_gene: TRBV3-1; j_gene: TRBJ2-7; abundance: few
CDR3nt: TGTGCCAGCAGCTTAGCGCCTATTTACAATGAGCAGTTCTTC; CDR3aa: CASSLAPIYNEQFF; d_gene: NA; v_gene: TRBV7-6; j_gene: TRBJ2-1; abundance: NA
CDR3nt: TGTGCCAGCAGCCCCCGGGAGCTCCCAGATACGCAGTATTTT; CDR3aa: CASSPRELPDTQYF; d_gene: NA; v_gene: TRBV7-2; j_gene: TRBJ2-3; abundance: NA
CDR3nt: TGTGCTAGCAGTTTGGGAATTCCCTACGAGCAGTACTTC; CDR3aa: CASSLGIPYEQYF; d_gene: NA; v_gene: TRBV7-7; j_gene: TRBJ2-7; abundance: few
CDR3nt: TGTGCCAGCAAGCGATCAGGGGGCGGTGAAGCTTTCTTT; CDR3aa: CASKRSGGGEAFF; d_gene: TRBD1; v_gene: TRBV3-1; j_gene: TRBJ1-1; abundance: NA
CDR3nt: TGCAGCGCCGCGACAGGGCAAAGGGCTGGCTACACCTTC; CDR3aa: CSAATGQRAGYTF; d_gene: TRBD1; v_gene: TRBV29-1; j_gene: TRBJ1-2; abundance: once
CDR3nt: TGTGCCAGCAGCCCTTTGGGACAGGGCTCCTACAATGAGCAGTTCTTC; CDR3aa: CASSPLGQGSYNEQFF; d_gene: TRBD1; v_gene: TRBV7-6; j_gene: TRBJ2-1; abundance: many
CDR3nt: TGTGCCAGCAGCCCCCCAAACAGGGGCCTTAACTATGGCTACACCTTC; CDR3aa: CASSPPNRGLNYGYTF; d_gene: TRBD1; v_gene: TRBV7-9; j_gene: TRBJ1-2; abundance: many
CDR3nt: TGTGCCAGTAGTACTCTCACCGACGAAAAACTGTTTTTT; CDR3aa: CASSTLTDEKLFF; d_gene: NA; v_gene: TRBV19; j_gene: TRBJ1-4; abundance: few
CDR3nt: TGTGCCAGCAGCTTAGGTGATAATTCACCCCTCCACTTT; CDR3aa: CASSLGDNSPLHF; d_gene: NA; v_gene: TRBV7-8; j_gene: TRBJ1-6; abundance: NA
CDR3nt: TGTGCTAGTGGTCGCAAGGACGGTGAAGCTTTCTTT; CDR3aa: CASGRKDGEAFF; d_gene: NA; v_gene: TRBV12-5; j_gene: TRBJ1-1; abundance: NA
CDR3nt: TGTGCCAGCATCTCGGGGCTTGTGGCCGGGGAGCTGTTTTTT; CDR3aa: CASISGLVAGELFF; d_gene: NA; v_gene: TRBV7-9; j_gene: TRBJ2-2; abundance: NA
CDR3nt: TGTGCCAGGGTTCTCACCGTGTTCTCCTACGAGCAGTACTTC; CDR3aa: CARVLTVFSYEQYF; d_gene: NA; v_gene: TRBV2; j_gene: TRBJ2-7; abundance: few